The TCR beta chain described here comes from a study of cytomegalovirus exposure and HLA in healthy donors. Across the study: Caucasian-associated ancestry cluster membership applied to under 85% of several hundred genotyped donors.

Amplification used 60 Vbeta primers and 13 Jbeta primers. TCRdb's copy holds only in-frame clones and misses some; the assay was immunoSEQ multiplex PCR. Here the sample spans approximately 140,000 clones, roughly 83% being singletons. Trimming removed 6 bases from V and 4 bases from J; junction bases left unmatched: 3. The CDR3 is 14 amino acids. Germline V gene sequence: CDR1 MNHNY, CDR2 SVGAGI (reference sequence). Regarding the study as a whole: Later work found that TCR association rates differed between HLA loci; DRB1 had the most and HLA-C the fewest.

A word on this clone: Antigen unknown.

The sequenced sample was PBMCs. This receptor was obtained from a human donor in good health. The chain carries TRBV6-6 and TRBJ2-1; 10 bases agree with TRBD2. CDR3: CASRTSGPYNEQFF. As DNA, the CDR3 is TGTGCCAGCAGGACTAGCGGGCCTTACAATGAGCAGTTCTTC.